The clone carrying this TCR beta chain was seen at least ten times. This sample stems from a study of T cell repertoires in cytomegalovirus infection. CDR1 is SGHVS and CDR2 is FNYEAQ in the germline V gene. The CDR3 has 14 residues. V was clipped by 2 bases and J by 4 bases, with 11 bases between them. TCRdb fed the reads into MiXCR, producing one record per CDR3 protein. The sample lists 300,000 to 450,000 distinct CDR3 sequences, 15% to 20% occurring once. This clonotype originated in a human donor in good health (CMV status not recorded). Some clones in this sample may be carry-over from other donors' samples. Sequenced input: PBMCs. The J gene is TRBJ2-5, the V gene TRBV7-6; the D gene is possibly TRBD2 (6 bases). CDR3 sequence reads: CASSLYFGGETQYF. The CDR3 coding sequence is TGTGCCAGCAGCTTATATTTCGGGGGAGAGACCCAGTACTTC.